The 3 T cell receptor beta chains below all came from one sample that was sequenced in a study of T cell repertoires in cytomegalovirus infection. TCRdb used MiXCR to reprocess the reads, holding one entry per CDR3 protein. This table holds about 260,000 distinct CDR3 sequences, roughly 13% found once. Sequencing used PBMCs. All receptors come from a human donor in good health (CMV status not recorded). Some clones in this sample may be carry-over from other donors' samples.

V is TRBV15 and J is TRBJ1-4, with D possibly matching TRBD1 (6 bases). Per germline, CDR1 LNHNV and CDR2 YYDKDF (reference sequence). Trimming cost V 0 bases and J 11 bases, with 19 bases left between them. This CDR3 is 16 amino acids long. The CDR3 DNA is TGTGCCACCAGCAGAGAAAGGGTTGGCGGGCAGGGGAAACTGTTTTTT. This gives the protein CATSRERVGGQGKLFF.

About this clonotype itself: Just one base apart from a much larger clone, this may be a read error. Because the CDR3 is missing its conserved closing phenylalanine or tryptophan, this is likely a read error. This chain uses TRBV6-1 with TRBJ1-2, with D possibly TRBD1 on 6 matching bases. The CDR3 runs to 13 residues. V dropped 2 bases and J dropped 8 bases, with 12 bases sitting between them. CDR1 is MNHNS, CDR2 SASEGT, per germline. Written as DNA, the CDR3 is TGTGCCAGCAGTGAATTACAGGGAGGCGGCTACACCTGC. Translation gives CASSELQGGGYTC.

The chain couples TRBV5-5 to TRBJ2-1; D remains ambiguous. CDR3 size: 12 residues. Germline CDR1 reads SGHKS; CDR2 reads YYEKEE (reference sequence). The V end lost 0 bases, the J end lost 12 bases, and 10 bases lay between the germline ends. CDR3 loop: CASSLVERGQFF. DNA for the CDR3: TGTGCCAGCAGCTTGGTGGAAAGAGGGCAGTTCTTC.